The 2 T cell receptor beta chains below come from one sample, sequenced in a study of blood T cell repertoires in COVID-19. Profiling relied on immunoSEQ multiplex PCR, and the TCRdb table lists in-frame clones only, not all of them. The sample lists 120,000 to 150,000 clones; about 77% were seen once. What was sequenced was peripheral blood. The receptor set was obtained from a man aged 55 to 70 with acute or convalescent COVID-19.

This clone occurred once. The genes are TRBV2 and TRBJ2-3; 9 nucleotides agree with TRBD2. The CDR3 consists of 11 residues. Germline V gene lookup returns CDR1 SNHLY and CDR2 FYNNEI. J gave up 13 bases and V 10 bases, and 9 bases lay outside the gene matches. CDR3 residues: CATLAGEVKYF. The CDR3 DNA reads as TGTGCCACCTTAGCGGGAGAAGTGAAGTATTTT.

The rearrangement links TRBV7-2 to TRBJ1-3; tentative D call: TRBD1 (6 bases). Trimming removed 5 bases from V and 0 bases from J, with 14 bases in between. The germline V gene encodes CDR1 SGHTA and CDR2 FQGNSA. The CDR3 length is 16 residues. CDR3 in amino acids: CASSVQGVDSGNTIYF. The CDR3 DNA reads as TGTGCCAGCAGCGTACAGGGAGTTGACTCTGGAAACACCATATATTTT.